A selection of T cell receptor beta chains follows, all from one sample in a study of cytomegalovirus exposure and HLA in healthy donors. Libraries were prepared by immunoSEQ multiplex PCR; TCRdb keeps only in-frame clonotypes and omits some of them. The repertoire holds 210,000 or so clones, with approximately 81% as singletons. The specimen sequenced was PBMCs. Every receptor here comes from a girl aged 2-10 years in good health and CMV-seronegative. Both conserved end residues are part of each CDR3. Fields, in order: D gene, J gene, clone size, V gene, CDR3 DNA, CDR3 protein. A D gene is named only where the DNA matches it firmly. Clone size is not always given. Where it is, it says once, few, many or a class for expanded clones.

NA | TRBJ2-6 | NA | TRBV5-1 | TGCGCCAGCAGCTTGGCCTCAGGGGACTCTGGGGCCAACGTCCTGACTTTC | CASSLASGDSGANVLTF
NA | TRBJ2-2 | NA | TRBV5-4 | TGTGCCAGCAGCCCCGCTGTCTTTCAGGGGAGGAACACCGGGGAGCTGTTTTTT | CASSPAVFQGRNTGELFF
NA | TRBJ2-7 | NA | TRBV7-9 | TGTGCCAGCAGCTTAGTTACGGGGGAGGCCTACGAGCAGTACTTC | CASSLVTGEAYEQYF
NA | TRBJ1-1 | NA | TRBV19 | TGTGCCAGTAGTACGGAGCACATGAACACTGAAGCTTTCTTT | CASSTEHMNTEAFF
TRBD1 | TRBJ2-5 | NA | TRBV4-1 | TGCGCCAGCAGCCAAGGACCTACAGGGGTCGAGAAGGCCCAGTACTTC | CASSQGPTGVEKAQYF
NA | TRBJ2-7 | NA | TRBV27 | TGTGCCAGCAGTTTAACCGCAGGGCTCCTCTCCTACGAGCAGTACTTC | CASSLTAGLLSYEQYF
NA | TRBJ1-1 | NA | TRBV27 | TGTGCCAGCAGTTTTTACGTGGGCAGTAACACTGAAGCTTTCTTT | CASSFYVGSNTEAFF
NA | TRBJ2-1 | few | TRBV25-1 | TGTGCCAGCAGTGACCCGGTTCCATACAATGAGCAGTTCTTC | CASSDPVPYNEQFF
NA | TRBJ2-6 | NA | TRBV19 | TGTGCCAGTAGCCCTCCCCTCGCGAACTCTGGGGCCAACGTCCTGACTTTC | CASSPPLANSGANVLTF
NA | TRBJ1-4 | NA | TRBV11-2 | TGTGCCACCAAGGGGTGGGGGGGGAATGAAAAACTGTTTTTT | CATKGWGGNEKLFF
NA | TRBJ2-7 | few | TRBV5-6 | TGTGCCAGCAGCTTGCTTAGCGAGCAGTACTTC | CASSLLSEQYF
NA | TRBJ2-7 | NA | TRBV7-9 | TGTGCCAGCAGCTTACTTCAGACGGGGGTCCGCTACGAGCAGTACTTC | CASSLLQTGVRYEQYF
NA | TRBJ1-1 | NA | TRBV6-5 | TGTGCCAGCTTCATACAGGGGAACACTGAAGCTTTCTTT | CASFIQGNTEAFF
NA | TRBJ1-1 | NA | TRBV5-1 | TGCGCCAGCAGCTTGGGGGCGAGCACTGAAGCTTTCTTT | CASSLGASTEAFF
NA | TRBJ2-3 | NA | TRBV5-6 | TGTGCCAGCAGCTTGGAAGGTTGGGGGCCAGATACGCAGTATTTT | CASSLEGWGPDTQYF
NA | TRBJ2-5 | NA | TRBV10-3 | TGTGCCACCAGCGAGGGGGAGCGGCTCCTATTAGAGACCCAGTACTTC | CATSEGERLLLETQYF
NA | TRBJ2-1 | once | TRBV5-4 | TGTGCCAGCAGTTATGTCTCGGATGAGCAGTTCTTC | CASSYVSDEQFF
TRBD1 | TRBJ1-6 | NA | TRBV5-1 | TGCGCCAGCAGAGCCGGGACAGGGTATAATTCACCCCTCCACTTT | CASRAGTGYNSPLHF
TRBD1 | TRBJ1-4 | NA | TRBV6-6 | TGTGCCAGCAGTAAGACAGGGCTCAATGAAAAACTGTTTTTT | CASSKTGLNEKLFF
NA | TRBJ2-7 | NA | TRBV18 | TGTGCCAGCACCCTCGGGAGTGCGGCTAGCTCCTACGAGCAGTACTTC | CASTLGSAASSYEQYF
NA | TRBJ1-2 | NA | TRBV5-6 | TGTGCCAGCAGCTTTCTCTCGTCCGGAGTTAACTATGGCTACACCTTC | CASSFLSSGVNYGYTF
NA | TRBJ2-1 | NA | TRBV18 | TGTGCCAGCTCACCCAGCGGTGGGTACAATGAGCAGTTCTTC | CASSPSGGYNEQFF
NA | TRBJ2-5 | NA | TRBV9 | TGTGCCAGCAGCATCCCAGGGAACCAAGAGACCCAGTACTTC | CASSIPGNQETQYF
NA | TRBJ2-1 | once | TRBV27 | TGTGCCAGCAGTTTAATATTAGGGAGTGAGCAGTTCTTC | CASSLILGSEQFF
TRBD1 | TRBJ2-5 | NA | TRBV7-6 | TGTGCCAGCAGCTCTGGGACAGGGGTAGAGACCCAGTACTTC | CASSSGTGVETQYF
NA | TRBJ1-6 | NA | TRBV28 | TGTGCCAGCAGGAGGACAGCCGGAATTTCACCCCTCCACTTT | CASRRTAGISPLHF
NA | TRBJ2-7 | once | TRBV7-3 | TGTGCCAGCAGCTTAGGATCCGGGTCCTCCGAGCAGTACTTC | CASSLGSGSSEQYF
NA | TRBJ1-2 | NA | TRBV30 | TGTGCCTGGAGCCCTAGGTGGTATCGGGTCCTCCATGGCTACACCTTC | CAWSPRWYRVLHGYTF
TRBD2 | TRBJ2-2 | NA | TRBV5-6 | TGTGCCAGCAGCTTCTATAGCGGGATATCCGGGGAGCTGTTTTTT | CASSFYSGISGELFF
NA | TRBJ2-5 | NA | TRBV10-1 | TGCGCCAGCAGTGAGAAAGGGGCAGTAAGGGAGACCCAGTACTTC | CASSEKGAVRETQYF
TRBD1 | TRBJ1-1 | NA | TRBV29-1 | TGCAGCGTTGGGTTTCAGGGGGGCACTGAAGCTTTCTTT | CSVGFQGGTEAFF
TRBD2 | TRBJ2-5 | NA | TRBV4-1 | TGCGCCAGCAGCCAAGAAGCGGGAGTAGGTCAAGAGACCCAGTACTTC | CASSQEAGVGQETQYF
NA | TRBJ1-3 | NA | TRBV5-1 | TGCGCCAGCAGCACGGACAGCCACCTCTCTGGAAACACCATATATTTT | CASSTDSHLSGNTIYF
NA | TRBJ2-3 | NA | TRBV4-1 | TGCGCCAGCAGCCAAGAGGACTACCGCACAGATACGCAGTATTTT | CASSQEDYRTDTQYF
NA | TRBJ2-1 | NA | TRBV10-2 | TGCGCCAGCAGTGAGGAGGGCCCCAGCTCGTACAATGAGCAGTTCTTC | CASSEEGPSSYNEQFF
NA | TRBJ1-2 | NA | TRBV10-3 | TGTGCCATCAGTGCGACAGGCTATGGCTACACCTTC | CAISATGYGYTF
NA | TRBJ1-2 | NA | TRBV5-5 | TGTGCCAGCAGCTTGGGGACAGTCCCTAGGGATGGCTACACCTTC | CASSLGTVPRDGYTF
TRBD2 | TRBJ2-2 | NA | TRBV18 | TGTGCCAGCGCCCGGACTAGCGGGGGGCGGCACAACACGAACACCGGGGAGCTGTTTTTT | CASARTSGGRHNTNTGELFF
TRBD2 | TRBJ2-2 | NA | TRBV11-2 | TGTGCCAGCAGCTTGGGACTAGCGCTGAACACCGGGGAGCTGTTTTTT | CASSLGLALNTGELFF
NA | TRBJ2-6 | NA | TRBV6-6 | TGTGCCAGCAGTTACGTATCTGGGGCCAACGTCCTGACTTTC | CASSYVSGANVLTF
NA | TRBJ1-1 | few | TRBV2 | TGTGCCAGCCCCTGGAACACTGAAGCTTTCTTT | CASPWNTEAFF
TRBD2 | TRBJ2-7 | NA | TRBV5-1 | TGCGCCAGCAGCTTGGCCCGGACTAGCGACCACGAGCAGTACTTC | CASSLARTSDHEQYF
NA | TRBJ1-3 | few | TRBV7-9 | TGTGCCAGCAGCTTCAAGATAAACTTCTCTGGAAACACCATATATTTT | CASSFKINFSGNTIYF
NA | TRBJ1-1 | NA | TRBV6-5 | TGTGCCAGCAGTTACTCAGGGGCGCGTGGGAACACTGAAGCTTTCTTT | CASSYSGARGNTEAFF
NA | TRBJ2-7 | NA | TRBV30 | TGTGCCTGGAGTGCGACAAGCTACGAGCAGTACTTC | CAWSATSYEQYF
NA | TRBJ2-1 | once | TRBV7-9 | TGTGCCAGCACCGACATCCCTGTCTACAATGAGCAGTTCTTC | CASTDIPVYNEQFF
NA | TRBJ2-7 | NA | TRBV25-1 | TGTGCCAGCAGTGACTACCAGAGGGACGAGCAGTACTTC | CASSDYQRDEQYF
NA | TRBJ1-4 | NA | TRBV6-5 | TGTGCCAGCAGGGAAGGGGTTAATGAAAAACTGTTTTTT | CASREGVNEKLFF
TRBD2 | TRBJ2-7 | NA | TRBV6-5 | TGTGCCAGCAGTTTCCTCGGGACTAGCTTATACGAGCAGTACTTC | CASSFLGTSLYEQYF
TRBD2 | TRBJ2-7 | NA | TRBV5-4 | TGTGCCAGCAGCCGCGCCGGTGGTAGCGGGAGCCTGGTCTTCGAGCAGTACTTC | CASSRAGGSGSLVFEQYF
NA | TRBJ2-1 | NA | TRBV29-1 | TGCAGCGTCCGGGGGGCGAGGACGGGAGATCGAGGGTCCTACAATGAGCAGTTCTTC | CSVRGARTGDRGSYNEQFF